These T cell receptor beta chains were read from a single sample in a study of HIV-infected children after antiretroviral therapy interruption. TCRdb re-called the 3' RACE reads with MiXCR, one entry per CDR3 protein. The sample holds about 89,000 distinct CDR3 sequences, about 6.9% seen once. The sequences come from CD45RA+ CD4+ T cells from PBMCs, pooled from several time points, collected from a donor given antiretroviral therapy, either interrupted or continuous. These receptor sequences come from a pool of human donors with HIV. The CDR3 runs from the conserved cysteine through the conserved F or W. The D gene is left open where the match is weak. A row's size may be missing; if present it is once, few, many or a size class.

v_call	d_call	clone_size	j_call	cdr3_aa	cdr3_nt
TRBV14	TRBD1	many	TRBJ1-2	CASSKTPGQGYYGYTF	TGTGCCAGCAGCAAAACTCCGGGACAGGGGTACTATGGCTACACCTTC
TRBV19	-	-	TRBJ1-2	CASKSGQNYGYTF	TGTGCCAGTAAGTCTGGACAGAACTATGGCTACACCTTC
TRBV20-1	-	many	TRBJ1-1	CSASYGVNTEAFF	TGCAGTGCTAGTTACGGAGTAAACACTGAAGCTTTCTTT
TRBV7-2	-	many	TRBJ1-3	CASSSRKPTFGNTIYF	TGTGCCAGCAGCTCAAGAAAACCAACCTTTGGAAACACCATATATTTT
TRBV1	-	few	TRBJ2-3	CTCSADLAPSAETLYF	TGCACCTGCAGTGCAGATCTGGCACCTAGTGCAGAAACGCTGTATTTT
TRBV13	TRBD2	many	TRBJ2-7	CASSLGLAGGYEQYF	TGTGCCAGCAGCTTAGGACTAGCGGGAGGGTACGAGCAGTACTTC
TRBV5-4	-	many	TRBJ1-4	CASSLKTTNEKLFF	TGTGCCAGCAGCTTGAAGACAACTAATGAAAAACTGTTTTTT
TRBV2	-	-	TRBJ1-1	CASRSGAPGAFF	TGTGCCAGCAGATCAGGGGCTCCGGGAGCTTTCTTT
TRBV11-1	TRBD1	few	TRBJ2-7	CASSTIPGQASYEQYF	TGTGCCAGCAGCACTATACCGGGACAGGCATCCTACGAGCAGTACTTC
TRBV7-8	TRBD1	-	TRBJ2-7	CASSSRQGAYEQYF	TGTGCCAGCAGCTCTAGACAGGGGGCCTACGAGCAGTACTTC
TRBV7-3	-	many	TRBJ2-7	CASSLGQGGEQYF	TGTGCCAGCAGCCTGGGGCAGGGTGGCGAGCAGTACTTC
TRBV19	-	many	TRBJ2-7	CASSIRGELIYEQYF	TGTGCCAGTAGTATAAGAGGGGAGCTCATCTACGAGCAGTACTTC